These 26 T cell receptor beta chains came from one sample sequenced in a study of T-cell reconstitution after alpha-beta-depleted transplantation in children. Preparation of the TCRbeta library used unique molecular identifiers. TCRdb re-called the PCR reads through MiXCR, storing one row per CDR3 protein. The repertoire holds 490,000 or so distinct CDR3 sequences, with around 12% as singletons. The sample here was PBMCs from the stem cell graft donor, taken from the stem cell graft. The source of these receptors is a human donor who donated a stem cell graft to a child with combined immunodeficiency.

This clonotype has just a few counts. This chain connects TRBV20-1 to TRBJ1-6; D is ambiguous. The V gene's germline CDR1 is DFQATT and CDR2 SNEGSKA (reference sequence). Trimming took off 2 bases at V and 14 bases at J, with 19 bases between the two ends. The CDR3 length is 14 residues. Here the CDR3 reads CSARLYVGGRALHF. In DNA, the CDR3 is TGCAGTGCTAGACTTTACGTGGGAGGTCGAGCCCTCCACTTT.

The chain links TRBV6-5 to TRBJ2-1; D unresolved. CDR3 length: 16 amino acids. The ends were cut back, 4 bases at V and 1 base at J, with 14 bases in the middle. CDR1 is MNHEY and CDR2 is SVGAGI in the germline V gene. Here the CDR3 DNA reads TGTGCCAGCAGTTCTGGTGGGTCCGAGTCCTACAATGAGCAGTTCTTC. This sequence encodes CASSSGGSESYNEQFF.

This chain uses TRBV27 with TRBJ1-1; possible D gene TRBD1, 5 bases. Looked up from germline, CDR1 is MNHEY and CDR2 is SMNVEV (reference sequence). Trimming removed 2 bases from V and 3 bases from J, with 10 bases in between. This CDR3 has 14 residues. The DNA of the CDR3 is TGTGCCAGCAGTTTAGAGGGGATCTACACTGAAGCTTTCTTT. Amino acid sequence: CASSLEGIYTEAFF.

CDR3 DNA sequence: TGTGCCAGCAGTTACCCACCGGGGGGGCGGAATGAGCAGTTCTTC. Translated: CASSYPPGGRNEQFF. The rearrangement joins TRBV28 to TRBJ2-1, with 8 bases fitting TRBD2. The CDR3 has 15 amino acids. Germline V gene sequence: CDR1 MDHEN, CDR2 SYDVKM. V gave up 4 bases and J gave up 7 bases; unmatched junction bases: 9.

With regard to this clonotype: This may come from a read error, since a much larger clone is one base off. CDR3 in DNA: TGTGCCAGCAGCGATACAGGACGCTACAATGAGCAGTTCTTC. It yields the protein CASSDTGRYNEQFF. This chain uses TRBV16 with TRBJ2-1; D is possibly TRBD1 (5 bases). Germline CDR1 KGHSY, CDR2 FQNENV. Trimming removed 5 bases from V and 3 bases from J, with 11 bases in between. The CDR3 loop spans 14 amino acids. Based on the CDR3 plus reference TRBV16 and TRBJ2-1, the full variable domain is GEEVAQTPKHLVRGEGQKAKLYCAPIKGHSYVFWYQQVLKNEFKFLISFQNENVFDETGMPKERFSAKCLPNSPCSLEIQATKLEDSAVYFCASSDTGRYNEQFFGPGTRLTVL.

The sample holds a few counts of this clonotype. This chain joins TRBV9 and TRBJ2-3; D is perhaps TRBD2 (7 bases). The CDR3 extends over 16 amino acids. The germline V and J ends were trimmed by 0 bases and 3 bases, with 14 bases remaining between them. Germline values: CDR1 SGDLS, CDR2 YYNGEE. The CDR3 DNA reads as TGTGCCAGCAGCGTAGGATTCGGGGGGCGGACAGATACGCAGTATTTT. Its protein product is CASSVGFGGRTDTQYF. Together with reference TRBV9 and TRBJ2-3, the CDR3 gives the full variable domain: DSGVTQTPKHLITATGQRVTLRCSPRSGDLSVYWYQQSLDQGLQFLIQYYNGEERAKGNILERFSAQQFPDLHSELNLSSLELGDSALYFCASSVGFGGRTDTQYFGPGTRLTVL.

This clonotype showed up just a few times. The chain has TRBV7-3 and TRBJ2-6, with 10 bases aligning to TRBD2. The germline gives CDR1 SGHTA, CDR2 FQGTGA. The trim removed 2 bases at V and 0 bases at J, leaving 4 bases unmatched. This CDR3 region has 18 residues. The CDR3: CASSLLAGVISGANVLTF. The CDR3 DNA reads TGTGCCAGCAGCTTACTAGCGGGGGTGATCTCTGGGGCCAACGTCCTGACTTTC.

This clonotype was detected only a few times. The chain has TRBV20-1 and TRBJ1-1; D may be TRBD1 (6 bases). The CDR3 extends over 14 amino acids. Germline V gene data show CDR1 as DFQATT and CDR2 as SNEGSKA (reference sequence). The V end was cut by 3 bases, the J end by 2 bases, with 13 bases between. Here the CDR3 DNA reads TGCAGTGCTAGTCCACCGACAGGAAACACTGAAGCTTTCTTT. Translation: CSASPPTGNTEAFF.

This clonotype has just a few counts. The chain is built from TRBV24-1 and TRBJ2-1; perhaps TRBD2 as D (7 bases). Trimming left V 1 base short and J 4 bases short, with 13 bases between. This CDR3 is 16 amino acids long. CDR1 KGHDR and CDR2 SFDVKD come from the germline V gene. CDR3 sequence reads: CATSDLGGVPYNEQFF. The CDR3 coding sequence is TGTGCCACCAGTGATTTAGGGGGGGTCCCATACAATGAGCAGTTCTTC.

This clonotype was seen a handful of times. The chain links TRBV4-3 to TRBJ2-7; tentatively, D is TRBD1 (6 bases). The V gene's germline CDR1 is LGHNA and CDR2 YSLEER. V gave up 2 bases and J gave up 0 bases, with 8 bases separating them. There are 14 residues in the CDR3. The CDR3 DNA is TGCGCCAGCAGCCAAAACAGGGACTCCTACGAGCAGTACTTC. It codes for CASSQNRDSYEQYF.

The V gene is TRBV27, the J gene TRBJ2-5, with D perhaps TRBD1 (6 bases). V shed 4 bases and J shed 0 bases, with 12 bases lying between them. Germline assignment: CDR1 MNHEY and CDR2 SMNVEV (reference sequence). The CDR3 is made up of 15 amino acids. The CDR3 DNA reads TGTGCCAGCAGTTCTTGGACAGAGTACCAAGAGACCCAGTACTTC. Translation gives CASSSWTEYQETQYF.

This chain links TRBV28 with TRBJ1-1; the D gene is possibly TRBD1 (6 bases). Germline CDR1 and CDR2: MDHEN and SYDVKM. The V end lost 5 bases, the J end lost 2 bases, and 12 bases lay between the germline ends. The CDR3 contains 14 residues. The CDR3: CASSLGQINTEAFF. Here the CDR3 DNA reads TGTGCCAGCAGTCTTGGACAGATTAACACTGAAGCTTTCTTT.

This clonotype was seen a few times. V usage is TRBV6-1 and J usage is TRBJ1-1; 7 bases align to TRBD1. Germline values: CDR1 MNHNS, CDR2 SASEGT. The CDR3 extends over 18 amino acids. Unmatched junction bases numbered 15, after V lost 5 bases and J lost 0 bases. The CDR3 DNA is TGTGCCAGCAGTCGTCCCAGCCGGACAGGATCCCTGAACACTGAAGCTTTCTTT. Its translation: CASSRPSRTGSLNTEAFF.

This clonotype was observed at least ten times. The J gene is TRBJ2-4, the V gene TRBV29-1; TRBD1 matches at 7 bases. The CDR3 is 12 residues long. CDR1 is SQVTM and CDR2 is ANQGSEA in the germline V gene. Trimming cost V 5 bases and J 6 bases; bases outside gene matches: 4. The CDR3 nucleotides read TGCAGCGTTAGACAGGGTGGAAACATTCAGTACTTC. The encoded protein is CSVRQGGNIQYF. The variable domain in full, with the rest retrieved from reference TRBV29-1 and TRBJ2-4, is SAVISQKPSRDICQRGTSLTIQCQVDSQVTMMFWYRQQPGQSLTLIATANQGSEATYESGFVIDKFPISRPNLTFSTLTVSNMSPEDSSIYLCSVRQGGNIQYFGAGTRLSVL.

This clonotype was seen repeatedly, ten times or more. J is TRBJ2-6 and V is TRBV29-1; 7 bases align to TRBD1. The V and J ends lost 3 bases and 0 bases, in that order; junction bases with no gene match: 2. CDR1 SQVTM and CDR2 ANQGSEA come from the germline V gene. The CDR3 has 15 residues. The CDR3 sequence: CSVEGQSSGANVLTF. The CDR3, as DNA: TGCAGCGTTGAGGGACAGAGCTCTGGGGCCAACGTCCTGACTTTC.

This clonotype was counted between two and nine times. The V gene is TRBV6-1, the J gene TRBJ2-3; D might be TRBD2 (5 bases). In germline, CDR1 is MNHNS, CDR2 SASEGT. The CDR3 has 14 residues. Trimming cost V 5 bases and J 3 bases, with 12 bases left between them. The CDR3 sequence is CASSRASRTDTQYF. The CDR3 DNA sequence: TGTGCCAGCAGTCGGGCTAGCCGGACAGATACGCAGTATTTT.

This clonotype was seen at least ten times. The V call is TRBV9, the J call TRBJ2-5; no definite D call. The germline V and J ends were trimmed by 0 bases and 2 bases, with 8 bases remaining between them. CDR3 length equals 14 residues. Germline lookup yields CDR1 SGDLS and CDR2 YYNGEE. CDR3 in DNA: TGTGCCAGCAGCGTAGAGATGGGGCAAGAGACCCAGTACTTC. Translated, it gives CASSVEMGQETQYF.

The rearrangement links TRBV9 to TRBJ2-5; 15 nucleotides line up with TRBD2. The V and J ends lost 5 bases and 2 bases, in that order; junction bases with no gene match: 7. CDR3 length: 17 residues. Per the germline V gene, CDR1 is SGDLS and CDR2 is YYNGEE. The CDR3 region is CASSLGLAGGTQETQYF. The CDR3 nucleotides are TGTGCCAGCAGTTTGGGACTAGCGGGGGGTACACAAGAGACCCAGTACTTC.

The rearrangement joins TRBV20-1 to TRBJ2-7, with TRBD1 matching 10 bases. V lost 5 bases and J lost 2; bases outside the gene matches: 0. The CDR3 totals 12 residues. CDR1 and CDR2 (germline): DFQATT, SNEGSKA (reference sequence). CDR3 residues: CSAGQGAYEQYF. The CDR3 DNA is TGCAGTGCTGGACAGGGGGCCTACGAGCAGTACTTC.

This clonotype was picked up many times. The CDR3 sequence is CAMEELNTGELFF. The DNA of the CDR3 is TGTGCCATGGAGGAATTGAACACCGGGGAGCTGTTTTTT. The chain combines TRBV10-3 with TRBJ2-2; TRBD2 is a possible D gene (5 bases). Trimming shortened V by 9 bases and J by 1 base, and 9 bases separated the two germline ends. The CDR3 has 13 residues. Germline V gene lookup returns CDR1 ENHRY and CDR2 SYGVKD.

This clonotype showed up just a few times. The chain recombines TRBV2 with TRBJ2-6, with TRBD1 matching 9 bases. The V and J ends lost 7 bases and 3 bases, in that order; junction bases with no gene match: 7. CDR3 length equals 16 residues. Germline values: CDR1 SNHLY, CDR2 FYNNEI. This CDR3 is CASTGTGSGGANVLTF. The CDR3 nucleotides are TGTGCCAGCACCGGGACAGGGTCGGGTGGGGCCAACGTCCTGACTTTC. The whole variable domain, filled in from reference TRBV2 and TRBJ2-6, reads EPEVTQTPSHQVTQMGQEVILRCVPISNHLYFYWYRQILGQKVEFLVSFYNNEISEKSEIFDDQFSVERPDGSNFTLKIRSTKLEDSAMYFCASTGTGSGGANVLTFGAGSRLTVL.

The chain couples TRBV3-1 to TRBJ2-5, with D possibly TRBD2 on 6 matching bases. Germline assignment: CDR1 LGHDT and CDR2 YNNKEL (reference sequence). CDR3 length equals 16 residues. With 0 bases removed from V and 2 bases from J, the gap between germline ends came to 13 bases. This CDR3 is CASSQDPGEPQETQYF. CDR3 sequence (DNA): TGTGCCAGCAGCCAAGATCCGGGAGAACCACAAGAGACCCAGTACTTC.

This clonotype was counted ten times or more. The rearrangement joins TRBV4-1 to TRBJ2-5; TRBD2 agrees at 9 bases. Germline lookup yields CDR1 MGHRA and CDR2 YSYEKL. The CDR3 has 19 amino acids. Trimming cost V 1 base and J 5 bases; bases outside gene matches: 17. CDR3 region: CASSQVPPDGAGGQETQYF. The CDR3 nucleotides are TGCGCCAGCAGCCAAGTCCCCCCAGATGGAGCGGGGGGCCAGGAGACCCAGTACTTC.

CDR3: CSARGIGASGGSSYNEQFF. The DNA of the CDR3 is TGCAGTGCTAGAGGAATAGGAGCTAGCGGGGGGAGCTCCTACAATGAGCAGTTCTTC. The chain uses TRBV20-1 and TRBJ2-1; 11 positions match TRBD2. CDR3 size: 19 residues. Trimming removed 1 base from V and 0 bases from J; junction bases left unmatched: 11. From germline, CDR1 is DFQATT and CDR2 SNEGSKA (reference sequence).

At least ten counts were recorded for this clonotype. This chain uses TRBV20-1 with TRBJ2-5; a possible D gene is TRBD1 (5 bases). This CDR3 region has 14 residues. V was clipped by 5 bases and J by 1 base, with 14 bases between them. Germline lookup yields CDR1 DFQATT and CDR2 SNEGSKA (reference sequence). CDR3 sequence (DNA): TGCAGTGCTGGGGCCCTTCGGACCCAAGAGACCCAGTACTTC. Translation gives CSAGALRTQETQYF.

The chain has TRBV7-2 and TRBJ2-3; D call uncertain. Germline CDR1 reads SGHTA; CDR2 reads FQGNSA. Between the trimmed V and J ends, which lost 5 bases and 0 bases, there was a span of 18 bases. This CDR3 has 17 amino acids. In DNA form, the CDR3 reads TGTGCCAGCAGCCCCCACTTGGACGGGTCTAGCACAGATACGCAGTATTTT. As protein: CASSPHLDGSSTDTQYF.